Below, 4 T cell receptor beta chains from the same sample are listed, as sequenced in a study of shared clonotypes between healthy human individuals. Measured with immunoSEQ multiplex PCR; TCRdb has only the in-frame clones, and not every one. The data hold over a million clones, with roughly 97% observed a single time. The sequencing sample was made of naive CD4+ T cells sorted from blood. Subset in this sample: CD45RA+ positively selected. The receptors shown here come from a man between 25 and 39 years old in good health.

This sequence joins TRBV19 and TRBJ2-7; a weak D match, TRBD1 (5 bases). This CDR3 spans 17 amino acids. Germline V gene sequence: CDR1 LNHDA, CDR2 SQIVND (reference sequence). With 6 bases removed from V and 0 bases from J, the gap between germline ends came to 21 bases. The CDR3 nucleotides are TGTGCCAGTAGCCCTCCGGACAAGCCCCCCCTCTCCTACGAGCAGTACTTC. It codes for CASSPPDKPPLSYEQYF.

Written as DNA, the CDR3 is TGCGCCAGCAGCAATACGAGGGACAGCTACGAGCAGTACTTC. This codes for CASSNTRDSYEQYF. V is TRBV5-1 and J is TRBJ2-7; TRBD1 agrees at 7 bases. This CDR3 contains 14 residues. With V trimmed by 4 bases and J by 3 bases, 7 bases remained unmatched. Germline loops: CDR1 SGHRS, CDR2 YFSETQ.

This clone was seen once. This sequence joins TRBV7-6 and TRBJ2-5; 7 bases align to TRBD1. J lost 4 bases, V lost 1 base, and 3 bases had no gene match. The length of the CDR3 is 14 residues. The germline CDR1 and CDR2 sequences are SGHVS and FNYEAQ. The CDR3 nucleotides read TGTGCCAGCAGCTTAGAGACAGGGAGAGAGACCCAGTACTTC. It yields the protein CASSLETGRETQYF. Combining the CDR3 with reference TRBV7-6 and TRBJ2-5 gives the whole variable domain GAGVSQSPRYKVTKRGQDVALRCDPISGHVSLYWYRQALGQGPEFLTYFNYEAQQDKSGLPNDRFSAERPEGSISTLTIQRTEQRDSAMYRCASSLETGRETQYFGPGTRLLVL.

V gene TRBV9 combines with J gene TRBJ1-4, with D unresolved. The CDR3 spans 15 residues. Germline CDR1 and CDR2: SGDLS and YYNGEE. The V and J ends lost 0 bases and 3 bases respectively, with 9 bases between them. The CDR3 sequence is CASSVGRVANEKLFF. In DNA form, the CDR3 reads TGTGCCAGCAGCGTAGGAAGGGTAGCTAATGAAAAACTGTTTTTT.